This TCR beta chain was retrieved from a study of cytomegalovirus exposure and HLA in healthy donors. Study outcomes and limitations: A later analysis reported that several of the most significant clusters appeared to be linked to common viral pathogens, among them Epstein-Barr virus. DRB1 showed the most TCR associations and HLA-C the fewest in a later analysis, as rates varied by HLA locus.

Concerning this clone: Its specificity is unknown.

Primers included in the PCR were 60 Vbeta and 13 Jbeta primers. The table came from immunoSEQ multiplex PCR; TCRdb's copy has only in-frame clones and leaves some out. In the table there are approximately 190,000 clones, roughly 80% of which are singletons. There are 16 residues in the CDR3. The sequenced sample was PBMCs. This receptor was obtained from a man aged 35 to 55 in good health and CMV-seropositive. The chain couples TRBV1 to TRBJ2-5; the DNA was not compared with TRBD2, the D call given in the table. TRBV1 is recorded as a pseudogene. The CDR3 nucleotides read TGCACCAGCACCAGCGGGGTAGCGGGGGGCGGGGAGACCCAGTACTTC. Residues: CTSTSGVAGGGETQYF.